The 28 T cell receptor beta chains given below trace back to one sample, sequenced in a study of blood T cells in healthy people across ages. Then a second PCR, running about 6 to 12 cycles, was carried out with a sample-barcoded 5' primer and a J-beta primer mix. TCRdb processed the 5' RACE reads anew with MiXCR; each CDR3 protein has one entry. The data contain around 800,000 distinct CDR3 sequences, roughly 44% of them singletons. The sequencing input was blood. All receptors come from a man aged 60-69 years in good health.

In this sample, this clonotype turned up a few times. The chain couples TRBV5-5 to TRBJ2-1; D uncertain. The ends were cut back, 4 bases at V and 8 bases at J, with 7 bases in the middle. Per germline, CDR1 SGHKS and CDR2 YYEKEE (reference sequence). The CDR3 sequence is 11 residues long. The DNA of the CDR3 is TGTGCCAGCAGCGTTGGATATGAGCAGTTCTTC. The encoded protein is CASSVGYEQFF.

This chain connects TRBV21-1 to TRBJ2-4. TRBV21-1 is given as a pseudogene. The CDR3 consists of 14 residues. The CDR3 coding sequence is TGTGCCAGCAGCGGTCGTTCCAGAACGGACATTCAGTACTTC. Encoded protein: CASSGRSRTDIQYF.

The chain couples TRBV4-1 to TRBJ2-2; D remains ambiguous. Germline V gene sequence: CDR1 MGHRA, CDR2 YSYEKL. The CDR3 loop spans 14 amino acids. V gave up 1 base and J gave up 6 bases, with 9 bases separating them. As DNA, the CDR3 is TGCGCCAGCAGCCAAGTGGCAGCACCCGGGGAGCTGTTTTTT. Translating it yields CASSQVAAPGELFF.

The chain combines TRBV14 with TRBJ2-5, with TRBD1 identical over 7 bases. The assigned J gene may be wrong: the sequence end matches TRBJ2-7 better. CDR1 is SGHDN and CDR2 is FVKESK in the germline V gene. The CDR3 is 13 amino acids. For the CDR3, the DNA is TGTGCCAGCAGCCTGACAGGGATAGGCGAGCAGTACTTC. Its protein is CASSLTGIGEQYF.

In its sample, this clonotype was seen a few times. The J gene is TRBJ2-7, the V gene TRBV7-2; D perhaps matches TRBD2 (6 bases). Germline V gene data show CDR1 as SGHTA and CDR2 as FQGNSA. Trimming left V 6 bases short and J 1 base short, with 16 bases between. The CDR3 has 15 residues. This chain's CDR3 is CASSLKAAGSYEQYF. In DNA, the CDR3 is TGTGCCAGCAGTTTAAAGGCGGCGGGGTCCTACGAGCAGTACTTC.

This chain links TRBV20-1 with TRBJ1-4; D ambiguous. This CDR3 region has 15 residues. Trimming took off 7 bases at V and 4 bases at J, with 19 bases between the two ends. Germline V gives CDR1 DFQATT, CDR2 SNEGSKA (reference sequence). The CDR3 sequence is CSVWATGRLNEKLFF. The CDR3, as DNA: TGCAGTGTTTGGGCAACCGGCCGGCTTAATGAAAAACTGTTTTTT.

The J gene is TRBJ1-1, the V gene TRBV20-1; 9 bases map to TRBD1. V lost 5 bases to trimming and J lost 3 bases; unmatched junction nucleotides: 4. The germline CDR1 and CDR2 sequences are DFQATT and SNEGSKA (reference sequence). This CDR3 is built from 13 residues. CDR3 residues: CSASDRGYTEAFF. The CDR3, as DNA: TGCAGTGCTTCCGACAGGGGGTACACTGAAGCTTTCTTT.

Of note for this clonotype: Just one base apart from a much larger clone, this may be a read error. The chain joins TRBV29-1 to TRBJ1-4; 9 nucleotides line up with TRBD1. Germline V lookup: CDR1 SQVTM, CDR2 ANQGSEA. The trim removed 3 bases at V and 10 bases at J, leaving 6 bases unmatched. The CDR3 has 13 residues. As DNA, the CDR3 is TGCAGCGTTGAGGACAGGGGAGGTGGAAAACTGTTTTTT. Protein sequence: CSVEDRGGGKLFF.

This clonotype was detected only a few times. It is unclear where the CDR3 begins or ends on the DNA, so no DNA is shown, and the CDR3 is as TCRdb lists it. The chain uses TRBV7-2 and TRBJ2-7; TRBD1, the table's D call, was not compared with the DNA. Germline V CDR1 and CDR2: SGHTA, FQGNSA. Ends included, the CDR3 has 14 residues. The chain's CDR3 is CASSLDFGPGEQYF.

The chain has TRBV7-9 and TRBJ2-7; D might be TRBD1 (5 bases). The CDR3 consists of 15 residues. Germline assignment: CDR1 SEHNR and CDR2 FQNEAQ (reference sequence). Deletions cut 0 bases from V and 1 base from J, with 10 bases between. The CDR3 spells CASSLAQGRSYEQYF. CDR3 sequence (DNA): TGTGCCAGCAGCTTAGCGCAGGGTAGATCCTACGAGCAGTACTTC.

The chain uses TRBV6-6 and TRBJ1-2, with D hard to call. The germline V gene encodes CDR1 MNHNY and CDR2 SVGAGI (reference sequence). This CDR3 is built from 14 residues. V shed 4 bases and J shed 3 bases, with 12 bases lying between them. Here the CDR3 reads CASSSRIRDYGYTF. CDR3 sequence (DNA): TGTGCCAGCAGTTCACGGATAAGGGACTATGGCTACACCTTC.

In its sample, this clonotype was seen a few times. The chain has TRBV20-1 and TRBJ2-7; D uncertain. V dropped 0 bases and J dropped 3 bases, with 12 bases sitting between them. CDR3 size: 14 residues. Germline V gene lookup returns CDR1 DFQATT and CDR2 SNEGSKA (reference sequence). CDR3 nucleotide sequence: TGCAGTGCTAGAGATACGTCAGGTATCTACGAGCAGTACTTC. Translating gives CSARDTSGIYEQYF.

The chain joins TRBV6-5 to TRBJ2-5; 10 positions match TRBD1. Germline trimming cut 0 bases from V and 5 bases from J; bases unmatched to any gene: 9. The CDR3 is 17 residues long. Germline-derived CDR1 and CDR2 are MNHEY and SVGAGI. The CDR3 loop reads CASSYSWTGGGVETQYF. CDR3 nucleotides: TGTGCCAGCAGTTACTCGTGGACAGGGGGTGGAGTGGAGACCCAGTACTTC.

The table lists this clonotype with a few counts. The genes are TRBV14 and TRBJ2-7; TRBD2 is a possible D gene (5 bases). V lost 4 bases and J lost 3, with 10 bases in between. This CDR3 spans 13 amino acids. Germline CDR1 is SGHDN and CDR2 is FVKESK. The CDR3 here is CASSPGSGYEQYF. The CDR3 bases are TGTGCCAGCAGCCCGGGATCGGGCTACGAGCAGTACTTC.

This clonotype was picked up a small number of times. The gene calls are TRBV12-3 or TRBV12-4 and TRBJ1-6; tentatively, D is TRBD1 (5 bases). Trimming removed 5 bases at V and 4 bases at J, with 12 bases between. CDR3 size: 15 residues. CDR3 loop: CASSLPGGYNSPLHF. The CDR3 DNA is TGTGCCAGCAGTCTCCCGGGGGGATATAATTCACCCCTCCACTTT.

V gene TRBV7-2 combines with J gene TRBJ2-5; 7 bases agree with TRBD2. The germline gives CDR1 SGHTA, CDR2 FQGNSA. V lost 3 bases, J lost 5 bases, and 6 bases stayed unmatched. This CDR3 comprises 14 residues. The CDR3 spells CASSFGGVGETQYF. In DNA form, the CDR3 reads TGTGCCAGCAGCTTTGGGGGGGTGGGGGAGACCCAGTACTTC.

The rearrangement joins TRBV3-1 to TRBJ1-2, with 10 bases lining up with TRBD1. J was trimmed by 8 bases and V by 5 bases; bases with no gene match: 11. CDR1 LGHDT and CDR2 YNNKEL come from the germline V gene (reference sequence). The CDR3 consists of 15 residues. CDR3 residues: CASSYRDRGRVGYTF. DNA of the CDR3: TGTGCCAGCAGCTACCGGGACAGGGGCAGGGTAGGCTACACCTTC.

This clonotype was picked up a small number of times. The CDR3 reads CASSRDRGPNEQFF. DNA of the CDR3: TGTGCCAGCAGCCGGGACAGGGGTCCTAATGAGCAGTTCTTC. V is TRBV7-3 and J is TRBJ2-1; TRBD1 agrees at 10 bases. The CDR3 covers 14 residues. J lost 7 bases, V lost 5 bases, and 5 bases had no gene match. Germline CDR1 SGHTA, CDR2 FQGTGA.

The chain combines TRBV20-1 with TRBJ2-5, with 7 bases matching TRBD1. The germline V gene encodes CDR1 DFQATT and CDR2 SNEGSKA (reference sequence). Germline trimming cut 3 bases from V and 4 bases from J; bases unmatched to any gene: 2. The length of the CDR3 is 12 residues. CDR3 in DNA: TGCAGTGCTAGCGACAGGGTAGAGACCCAGTACTTC. Amino acid sequence: CSASDRVETQYF.

This clonotype came up once. Here the CDR3 DNA reads TGTGCCAGCAGCTTAGGGCCAGCCCAAGAAAAACTGTTTTTT. Amino acid sequence: CASSLGPAQEKLFF. The chain is built from TRBV11-2 and TRBJ1-4; the D is unclear. Germline CDR1 and CDR2: SGHAT and FQNNGV. CDR3 length: 14 residues. Trimming shortened V by 1 base and J by 8 bases, and 11 bases separated the two germline ends.

V usage is TRBV6-2 or TRBV6-3 and J usage is TRBJ2-3, with D hard to call. Trimming shortened V by 6 bases and J by 5 bases, and 9 bases separated the two germline ends. This CDR3 comprises 12 residues. The germline V gene encodes CDR1 MNHEY and CDR2 SVGEGT. This CDR3 is CASSVTEDTQYF. The CDR3 DNA reads TGTGCCAGCAGCGTCACAGAAGATACGCAGTATTTT.

This clonotype was counted between two and nine times. The V gene is TRBV7-2, the J gene TRBJ2-5, with D possibly called TRBD1 or TRBD2 (5 bases each). The DNA end favors TRBJ2-7, so the J call may be wrong. This CDR3 has 15 residues. The germline gives CDR1 SGHTA, CDR2 FQGNSA. CDR3 sequence (DNA): TGTGCCAGCAGCCCCGGGGCTTATGGAGGTAGCGAGCAGTACTTC. Translation: CASSPGAYGGSEQYF.

The genes are TRBV7-2 and TRBJ2-5; 12 positions agree with TRBD2. There are 16 residues in the CDR3. V lost 6 bases and J lost 13; bases outside the gene matches: 18. The germline V gene has CDR1 SGHTA and CDR2 FQGNSA. As DNA, the CDR3 is TGTGCCAGCAGTTTCTTCCCGGGACTAGCGGGCAAGCCCCCGTACTTC. Translating it yields CASSFFPGLAGKPPYF.

This chain joins TRBV5-1 and TRBJ2-7, with 12 positions matching TRBD2. V shed 3 bases and J 2 bases; nucleotides not matched to a gene: 6. Germline loops: CDR1 SGHRS, CDR2 YFSETQ. The length of the CDR3 is 16 residues. The CDR3 bases are TGCGCCAGCAGCTCTGGACTAGCGGGGCCAACCTACGAGCAGTACTTC. This gives the protein CASSSGLAGPTYEQYF.

The gene calls are TRBV18 and TRBJ2-1; D is ambiguous. CDR3 length equals 15 residues. The germline gives CDR1 KGHSH, CDR2 LQKENI. Trimming took 3 bases from V and 1 from J, leaving 10 bases between them. In DNA form, the CDR3 reads TGTGCCAGCTCACCGGCCAGACGGTCCTACAATGAGCAGTTCTTC. It yields the protein CASSPARRSYNEQFF.

This clonotype has a single count. This chain links TRBV28 with TRBJ1-1, with 9 nucleotides matching TRBD1. Germline V gene sequence: CDR1 MDHEN, CDR2 SYDVKM. The CDR3 runs to 15 residues. The V segment lost 6 bases and the J segment 3 bases; nucleotides outside the gene matches: 8. The CDR3 nucleotides read TGTGCCAGCAGACGTGATGGGACAGGGTACACTGAAGCTTTCTTT. Amino acids: CASRRDGTGYTEAFF. The entire variable domain, with the rest obtained from reference TRBV28 and TRBJ1-1, is as follows: DVKVTQSSRYLVKRTGEKVFLECVQDMDHENMFWYRQDPGLGLRLIYFSYDVKMKEKGDIPEGYSVSREKKERFSLILESASTNQTSMYLCASRRDGTGYTEAFFGQGTRLTVV.

This clonotype was seen many times. This chain links TRBV14 with TRBJ1-5; TRBD1 is a possible D gene (5 bases). Trimming took off 5 bases at V and 6 bases at J, with 11 bases between the two ends. Germline CDR1 SGHDN, CDR2 FVKESK. The CDR3 loop spans 13 amino acids. CDR3 residues: CASSSSGSQPQHF. The CDR3 DNA reads as TGTGCCAGCAGCTCCTCAGGGAGTCAGCCCCAGCATTTT.

This clonotype has a single count. The V gene is TRBV5-5, the J gene TRBJ2-4; D possibly corresponds to TRBD2 (7 bases). The J call may not be correct, given that the DNA end is closer to TRBJ2-5. The germline CDR1 and CDR2 sequences are SGHKS and YYEKEE (reference sequence). This CDR3 has 18 residues. CDR3 protein: CASSLDLGGGRAGETQYF. CDR3 DNA sequence: TGTGCCAGCAGCTTGGACCTTGGGGGGGGCAGGGCAGGAGAGACCCAGTACTTC.